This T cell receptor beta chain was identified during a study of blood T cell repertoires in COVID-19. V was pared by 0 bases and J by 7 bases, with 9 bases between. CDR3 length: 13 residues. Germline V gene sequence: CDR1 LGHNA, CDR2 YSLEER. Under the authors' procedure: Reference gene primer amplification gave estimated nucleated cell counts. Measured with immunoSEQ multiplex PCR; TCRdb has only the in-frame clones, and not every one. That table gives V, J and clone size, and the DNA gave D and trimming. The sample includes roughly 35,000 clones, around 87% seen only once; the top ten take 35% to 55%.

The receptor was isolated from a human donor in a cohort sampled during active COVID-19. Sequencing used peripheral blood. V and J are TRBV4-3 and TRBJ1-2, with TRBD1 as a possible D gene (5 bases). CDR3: CASSQDWGGGYTF. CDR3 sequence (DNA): TGCGCCAGCAGCCAAGATTGGGGGGGTGGCTACACCTTC.